One sample yielded the 19 T cell receptor beta chains listed below, sequenced in a study of T cell responses to AZD1222 COVID-19 vaccine. Repertoires were generated with immunoSEQ multiplex PCR, while TCRdb's copy carries only in-frame clones and drops some. This repertoire shows about 34,000 clones, approximately 80% found once; its top ten account for 3.5% to 5.5%. The specimen was peripheral blood, collected 28 days after the second AZD1222 dose. These receptors were collected from an adult who received the AZD1222 COVID-19 vaccine.

The chain combines TRBV3-1 (or the pseudogene TRBV3-2) with TRBJ2-2; D remains unclear. V shed 3 bases and J shed 2 bases, with 7 bases lying between them. Germline V gene sequence: CDR1 LGHDT, CDR2 YNNKEL (reference sequence). This CDR3 spans 14 amino acids. DNA of the CDR3: TGTGCCAGCAGCCACGATTTTAACACCGGGGAGCTGTTTTTT. Amino acids: CASSHDFNTGELFF.

V gene TRBV25-1 combines with J gene TRBJ1-2; D not certain. The CDR3 loop spans 15 amino acids. V lost 4 bases and J lost 8, with 20 bases in between. Per the germline V gene, CDR1 is MGHDK and CDR2 is SYGVNS. The CDR3 nucleotides are TGTGCCAGCAGTGCTACTTTCTCTGAGCTACTAGGCTACACCTTC. It yields the protein CASSATFSELLGYTF.

A few counts support this clone. The chain recombines TRBV6-1 with TRBJ2-7, with 10 nucleotides matching TRBD2. The CDR3 has 18 residues. Trimming removed 0 bases from V and 0 bases from J; junction bases left unmatched: 8. Germline loops: CDR1 MNHNS, CDR2 SASEGT. CDR3 sequence: CASSEAASGGSYSYEQYF. DNA of the CDR3: TGTGCCAGCAGTGAAGCCGCTAGCGGGGGATCATACTCCTACGAGCAGTACTTC.

V gene TRBV18 combines with J gene TRBJ2-5; TRBD1 or TRBD2 may be the D gene (5 bases each). This CDR3 has 16 amino acids. Germline-derived CDR1 and CDR2 are KGHSH and LQKENI. V was clipped by 6 bases and J by 5 bases, with 22 bases between them. CDR3 in amino acids: CASSRNSQGPSETQYF. Here the CDR3 DNA reads TGTGCCAGCTCGAGAAACTCCCAGGGACCTTCGGAGACCCAGTACTTC.

In its sample, this clone was seen a few times. The V call is TRBV25-1, the J call TRBJ2-2, with TRBD2 as a possible D gene (6 bases). Germline CDR1 MGHDK, CDR2 SYGVNS. The V end was cut by 3 bases, the J end by 4 bases, with 18 bases between. CDR3 length: 17 amino acids. The CDR3 nucleotides are TGTGCCAGCAGTGACTCCGGGACTTGGTCGGGCACCGGGGAGCTGTTTTTT. This sequence encodes CASSDSGTWSGTGELFF.

The chain couples TRBV14 to TRBJ2-7; D is possibly TRBD2 (5 bases). V was clipped by 1 base and J by 11 bases, with 12 bases between them. The germline V gene has CDR1 SGHDN and CDR2 FVKESK. This CDR3 has 12 amino acids. Written as DNA, the CDR3 is TGTGCCAGCAGCCAAGTAGGGCTAGCAGAGTACTTC. Translated, it gives CASSQVGLAEYF.

The chain recombines TRBV4-3 with TRBJ2-1; 7 bases match TRBD1. This CDR3 has 19 amino acids. Per germline, CDR1 LGHNA and CDR2 YSLEER. V was pared by 3 bases and J by 0 bases, with 14 bases of the junction left unmatched. The CDR3 here is CASSQGLSGTASSYNEQFF. CDR3 nucleotides: TGCGCCAGCAGCCAGGGATTATCCGGGACAGCGAGCTCCTACAATGAGCAGTTCTTC.

V and J are TRBV3-1 (or the pseudogene TRBV3-2) and TRBJ1-6; D call uncertain. CDR3 length: 13 amino acids. Germline CDR1 reads LGHDT; CDR2 reads YNNKEL (reference sequence). V was clipped by 2 bases and J by 6 bases, with 5 bases between them. The CDR3 here is CASSQPFNSPLHF. The CDR3 DNA reads as TGTGCCAGCAGCCAACCATTTAATTCACCCCTCCACTTT.

The chain carries TRBV7-2 and TRBJ2-4; no firm D call. The CDR3 has 14 residues. The ends were cut back, 4 bases at V and 1 base at J, with 8 bases in the middle. Germline V lookup: CDR1 SGHTA, CDR2 FQGNSA. In nucleotides, the CDR3 is TGTGCCAGCAGCTCACTGGGGGCCAAAAACATTCAGTACTTC. It is translated as CASSSLGAKNIQYF.

This clone turned up a few times. The rearrangement joins TRBV12-3 or TRBV12-4 to TRBJ1-3; D is unclear. Trimming removed 6 bases at V and 7 bases at J, with 7 bases between. This CDR3 has 11 amino acids. The CDR3 loop is CASSSGNTIYF. In DNA form, the CDR3 reads TGTGCCAGCAGCTCCGGGAACACCATATATTTT.

J is TRBJ2-3 and V is TRBV2, with a tentative D call TRBD2 (6 bases). Per germline, CDR1 SNHLY and CDR2 FYNNEI. V lost 4 bases to trimming and J lost 0 bases, with 11 bases between them. The CDR3 contains 15 residues. CDR3 region: CASSGRGSSTDTQYF. The CDR3 DNA reads as TGTGCCAGCAGTGGGAGGGGTTCTAGCACAGATACGCAGTATTTT. Full variable domain (rest looked up from reference TRBV2 and TRBJ2-3): EPEVTQTPSHQVTQMGQEVILRCVPISNHLYFYWYRQILGQKVEFLVSFYNNEISEKSEIFDDQFSVERPDGSNFTLKIRSTKLEDSAMYFCASSGRGSSTDTQYFGPGTRLTVL.

The V and J genes are TRBV5-5 and TRBJ1-3; D not certain. Per germline, CDR1 SGHKS and CDR2 YYEKEE (reference sequence). The germline V and J ends were trimmed by 0 bases and 3 bases, with 7 bases remaining between them. This CDR3 has 14 residues. In nucleotides, the CDR3 is TGTGCCAGCAGCTTGGAGTGGGGTGGAAACACCATATATTTT. This translates into CASSLEWGGNTIYF. Variable domain in full (rest from reference TRBV5-5 and TRBJ1-3): DAGVTQSPTHLIKTRGQQVTLRCSPISGHKSVSWYQQVLGQGPQFIFQYYEKEERGRGNFPDRFSARQFPNYSSELNVNALLLGDSALYLCASSLEWGGNTIYFGEGSWLTVV.

The CDR3 DNA is TGTGCCAGCAGCGTGCTCGGAAACACTGAAGCTTTCTTT. Translated: CASSVLGNTEAFF. The chain combines TRBV9 with TRBJ1-1, with D uncertain. V lost 2 bases and J 2 bases, leaving 7 bases between the germline ends. Germline V lookup: CDR1 SGDLS, CDR2 YYNGEE. The CDR3 consists of 13 residues.

The V and J genes are TRBV6-5 and TRBJ1-3; D is undetermined. The CDR3 extends over 13 amino acids. The germline V gene encodes CDR1 MNHEY and CDR2 SVGAGI. V was trimmed by 6 bases and J by 3 bases, leaving 9 bases between them. The CDR3 here is CASRQNIGNTIYF. CDR3 in DNA: TGTGCCAGCAGACAGAACATTGGAAACACCATATATTTT.

This clone was counted a few times. The chain uses TRBV3-1 (or the pseudogene TRBV3-2) and TRBJ2-2; D not certain. Trimming shortened V by 0 bases and J by 1 base, and 18 bases separated the two germline ends. CDR1 and CDR2 (germline): LGHDT, YNNKEL (reference sequence). The length of the CDR3 is 19 residues. The DNA of the CDR3 is TGTGCCAGCAGCCAAGATCGCCGCGTGATGTCAGTGAACACCGGGGAGCTGTTTTTT. Translation gives CASSQDRRVMSVNTGELFF.

The V and J genes are TRBV2 and TRBJ2-5; possibly TRBD1 for D (5 bases). The CDR3 is 11 residues long. Germline CDR1 is SNHLY and CDR2 is FYNNEI. The V end was cut by 10 bases, the J end by 4 bases, with 10 bases between. The CDR3 region is CAIRQSETQYF. CDR3 DNA sequence: TGTGCCATACGACAGTCAGAGACCCAGTACTTC.

The rearrangement uses TRBV5-6 and TRBJ1-5; D unresolved. V was cut by 2 bases and J by 1 base, with 10 bases left in between. The CDR3 is 15 amino acids. CDR1 and CDR2 (germline): SGHDT, YYEEEE. CDR3 coding DNA: TGTGCCAGCAGCTTTTATGGAGGGAGCAATCAGCCCCAGCATTTT. This translates into CASSFYGGSNQPQHF.

The chain is built from TRBV24-1 and TRBJ1-5; D is unresolved. V lost 9 bases and J lost 3, with 14 bases in between. The CDR3 contains 14 residues. The germline CDR1 and CDR2 sequences are KGHDR and SFDVKD. The DNA of the CDR3 is TGTGCCACCTCACCTGGACCCTTCAATCAGCCCCAGCATTTT. Translation: CATSPGPFNQPQHF.

The chain combines TRBV3-1 (or the pseudogene TRBV3-2) with TRBJ2-1, with D maybe TRBD1 (5 bases). This CDR3 spans 14 amino acids. Trimming took 1 base from V and 4 from J, leaving 8 bases between them. Germline V CDR1 and CDR2: LGHDT, YNNKEL (reference sequence). CDR3 DNA: TGTGCCAGCAGCCAAGCAGGGCTTTACAATGAGCAGTTCTTC. This codes for CASSQAGLYNEQFF.